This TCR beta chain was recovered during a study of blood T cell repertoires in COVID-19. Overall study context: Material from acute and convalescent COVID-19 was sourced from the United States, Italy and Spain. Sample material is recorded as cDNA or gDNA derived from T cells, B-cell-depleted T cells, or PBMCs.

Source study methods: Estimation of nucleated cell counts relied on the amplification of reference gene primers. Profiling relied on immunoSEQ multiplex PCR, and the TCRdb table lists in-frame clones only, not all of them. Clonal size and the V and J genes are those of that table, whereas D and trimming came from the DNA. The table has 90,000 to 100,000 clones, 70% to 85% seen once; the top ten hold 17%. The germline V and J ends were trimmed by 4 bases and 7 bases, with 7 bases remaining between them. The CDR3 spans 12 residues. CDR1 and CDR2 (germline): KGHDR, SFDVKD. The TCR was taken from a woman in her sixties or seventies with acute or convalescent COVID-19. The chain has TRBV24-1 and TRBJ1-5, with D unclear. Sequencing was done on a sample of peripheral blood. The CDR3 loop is CATSDPGQPQHF. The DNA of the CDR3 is TGTGCCACCAGTGACCCGGGACAGCCCCAGCATTTT.